The 25 T cell receptor beta chains reported below all come from one sample, sequenced in a study of T cells in Graves' hyperthyroidism and ophthalmopathy. It was RNA transcripts that yielded the amplified TCR beta CDR3 regions. TCR CDR3 regions were first amplified by RT-PCR with HTBI primers. TCRdb processed the multiplex PCR reads anew with MiXCR; each CDR3 protein has one entry. The table lists around 300,000 distinct CDR3 sequences, 12% to 15% of them singletons, with about 30% in the top ten. The sample was blood. The receptors here all came from a woman in her forties or fifties with Graves' hyperthyroidism that later progressed to Graves' ophthalmopathy.

The table lists this clonotype with a few counts. This chain connects TRBV7-9 to TRBJ2-5; 7 nucleotides agree with TRBD1. This CDR3 is built from 15 residues. Germline CDR1 and CDR2: SEHNR and FQNEAQ (reference sequence). Trimming took 5 bases from V and 2 from J; bases not matched to a gene: 8. CDR3 sequence: CASSPGTAIQETQYF. As DNA, the CDR3 is TGTGCCAGCAGCCCCGGGACAGCCATTCAAGAGACCCAGTACTTC.

This clonotype was observed at least ten times. The chain employs TRBV29-1 and TRBJ1-1, with D possibly being TRBD1 (6 bases). V was cut by 7 bases and J by 0 bases, with 9 bases left in between. Germline values: CDR1 SQVTM, CDR2 ANQGSEA. This CDR3 spans 12 amino acids. CDR3: CSGRGLNTEAFF. The DNA of the CDR3 is TGCAGCGGCAGGGGATTGAACACTGAAGCTTTCTTT.

This clonotype was detected ten times or more. The rearrangement uses TRBV9 and TRBJ2-3; the D gene is possibly TRBD2 (5 bases). The CDR3 is 15 residues long. Deletions cut 2 bases from V and 2 bases from J, with 12 bases between. The germline V gene encodes CDR1 SGDLS and CDR2 YYNGEE. CDR3 residues: CASSVGTAATDTQYF. Here the CDR3 DNA reads TGTGCCAGCAGCGTCGGAACAGCGGCCACAGATACGCAGTATTTT.

There are many counts of this clonotype. The chain combines TRBV2 with TRBJ2-3, with D unclear. The CDR3 consists of 12 residues. Trimming pared 6 bases from V and 3 bases from J, leaving 7 bases between. Germline loops: CDR1 SNHLY, CDR2 FYNNEI. DNA of the CDR3: TGTGCCAGCAGGAAGGGTACAGATACGCAGTATTTT. Translating gives CASRKGTDTQYF.

The rearrangement uses TRBV5-8 and TRBJ2-5; D gene unclear. Germline assignment: CDR1 SGHTS and CDR2 YDEGEE. The germline V and J ends were trimmed by 4 bases and 4 bases, with 17 bases remaining between them. CDR3 size: 15 residues. CDR3 sequence (DNA): TGTGCCAGCAGCCTGACCCAGGAGAGGCGAGAGACCCAGTACTTC. As protein: CASSLTQERRETQYF. The whole variable domain, filled in from reference TRBV5-8 and TRBJ2-5, reads EAGVTQSPTHLIKTRGQQATLRCSPISGHTSVYWYQQALGLGLQFLLWYDEGEERNRGNFPPRFSGRQFPNYSSELNVNALELEDSALYLCASSLTQERRETQYFGPGTRLLVL.

The CDR3 here is CSARYLAGAEQYF. CDR3 DNA: TGCAGTGCTAGATACCTAGCGGGAGCCGAGCAGTACTTC. The chain joins TRBV20-1 to TRBJ2-7; 10 bases agree with TRBD2. J was trimmed by 6 bases and V by 2 bases; bases with no gene match: 4. Germline V gives CDR1 DFQATT, CDR2 SNEGSKA (reference sequence). The CDR3 runs 13 residues.

This rearrangement joins TRBV5-6 to TRBJ2-3; possibly TRBD1 for D (5 bases). Germline V gene data show CDR1 as SGHDT and CDR2 as YYEEEE. The CDR3 has 13 amino acids. Deletions cut 1 base from V and 6 bases from J, with 9 bases between. CDR3 DNA sequence: TGTGCCAGCAGCTTGAAGGACAAGGATACGCAGTATTTT. This translates into CASSLKDKDTQYF.

There are many counts of this clonotype. V is TRBV3-1 and J is TRBJ2-2, with D perhaps TRBD1 (5 bases). This CDR3 contains 13 residues. V was pared by 2 bases and J by 7 bases, with 8 bases between. Germline assignment: CDR1 LGHDT and CDR2 YNNKEL (reference sequence). For the CDR3, the DNA is TGTGCCAGCAGCCAACAAGGGGACGGGGAGCTGTTTTTT. Amino acid sequence: CASSQQGDGELFF.

The CDR3: CASSDWVLTYEQYF. The CDR3, as DNA: TGTGCCAGCAGTGACTGGGTCTTAACCTACGAGCAGTACTTC. The rearrangement links TRBV6-1 to TRBJ2-7; D gene ambiguous. With 3 bases removed from V and 2 bases from J, the gap between germline ends came to 11 bases. CDR1 and CDR2 (germline): MNHNS, SASEGT. There are 14 residues in the CDR3.

A word on this clonotype: Just one base apart from a much larger clone, this may be a read error. The genes are TRBV19 and TRBJ1-1, with unresolved D. This CDR3 region has 15 residues. In germline, CDR1 is LNHDA, CDR2 SQIVND (reference sequence). The V gene lost 5 bases and the J gene lost 3 bases, with 16 bases spanning the gap. CDR3 bases: TGTGCCAGTAGTCCAAACCCTTGGAGGGACACTGAAGCTTTCTTT. Encoded protein: CASSPNPWRDTEAFF.

This clonotype was counted only a few times. V gene TRBV5-1 combines with J gene TRBJ2-5, with a possible D match to TRBD2 (6 bases). Trimming shortened V by 2 bases and J by 5 bases, and 16 bases separated the two germline ends. The CDR3 is made up of 15 amino acids. CDR1 is SGHRS, CDR2 YFSETQ, per germline. Written as DNA, the CDR3 is TGCGCCAGCAGCTTTTCGGACCTGGGGGGTGAGACCCAGTACTTC. Its protein is CASSFSDLGGETQYF.

This clonotype was observed a handful of times. The chain couples TRBV11-2 to TRBJ2-1; unclear D gene. The CDR3 has 15 residues. CDR1 and CDR2 from the germline V gene are SGHAT and FQNNGV. The V gene lost 0 bases and the J gene lost 6 bases, with 12 bases spanning the gap. CDR3 sequence (DNA): TGTGCCAGCAGCTTAGATCGAGGCGGCTTCAATGAGCAGTTCTTC. Protein product: CASSLDRGGFNEQFF.

This clonotype was detected many times. V is TRBV6-1 and J is TRBJ2-3; a weak D match, TRBD2 (7 bases). Trimming stripped 2 bases from V and 4 bases from J, with 22 bases between. This CDR3 is 18 amino acids long. Germline V gene sequence: CDR1 MNHNS, CDR2 SASEGT. The CDR3 reads CASSEKVGGLRSADTQYF. The CDR3 DNA sequence: TGTGCCAGCAGTGAAAAGGTGGGGGGGCTTCGGTCCGCAGATACGCAGTATTTT.

This clonotype has at least ten counts. The genes are TRBV20-1 and TRBJ1-1; D perhaps matches TRBD1 (6 bases). V shed 3 bases and J shed 1 base, with 9 bases lying between them. The CDR3 has 13 residues. The germline CDR1 and CDR2 sequences are DFQATT and SNEGSKA (reference sequence). As DNA, the CDR3 is TGCAGTGCTAGTACAGGGCGGAACACTGAAGCTTTCTTT. Its protein product is CSASTGRNTEAFF.

In this sample, this clonotype turned up many times. The genes are TRBV6-8 and TRBJ2-6; D call uncertain. V lost 7 bases, J lost 3 bases, and 10 bases lay in between. This CDR3 comprises 14 residues. Germline V CDR1 and CDR2: MNHGY, SAAAGT. The CDR3 spells CASNAARGANVLTF. In nucleotides, the CDR3 is TGTGCCAGCAATGCGGCGCGTGGGGCCAACGTCCTGACTTTC.

In this sample, this clonotype turned up many times. This chain uses TRBV20-1 with TRBJ2-1; D is unresolved. V lost 6 bases and J 5 bases, leaving 11 bases between the germline ends. Germline V gene data show CDR1 as DFQATT and CDR2 as SNEGSKA (reference sequence). This CDR3 comprises 12 residues. For the CDR3, the DNA is TGCAGTGCCCCGGAAGCCCACAATGAGCAGTTCTTC. Protein sequence: CSAPEAHNEQFF.

Ten or more counts support this clonotype. The V call is TRBV20-1, the J call TRBJ2-1; 7 bases fit TRBD2. The CDR3 loop spans 14 amino acids. CDR1 is DFQATT, CDR2 SNEGSKA, per germline (reference sequence). After removal of 5 bases from V and 1 base from J, the junction contained 5 bases not matched to a gene. CDR3 residues: CSAPGLGSYNEQFF. CDR3 sequence (DNA): TGCAGTGCTCCTGGACTAGGTTCCTACAATGAGCAGTTCTTC.

This clonotype was counted many times. V usage is TRBV20-1 and J usage is TRBJ1-2, with D tentatively TRBD1 (5 bases). The CDR3 covers 14 residues. Trimming took off 5 bases at V and 7 bases at J, with 20 bases between the two ends. From germline, CDR1 is DFQATT and CDR2 SNEGSKA (reference sequence). The CDR3 protein is CSARPIGRDGGYTF. The CDR3 nucleotides read TGCAGTGCTCGCCCTATAGGCAGGGATGGTGGCTACACCTTC.

This clonotype was found once. The chain employs TRBV15 and TRBJ1-2; maybe TRBD1 (6 bases). The CDR3 contains 14 residues. V was shortened by 2 bases and J by 4 bases, with 11 bases between the two germline ends. The V gene's germline CDR1 is LNHNV and CDR2 YYDKDF (reference sequence). The CDR3 coding sequence is TGTGCCACCAGCAGACGGGGGGGCGGCTATGGCTACACCTTC. This gives the protein CATSRRGGGYGYTF.

The CDR3 DNA follows: TGTGCCAGCATCCCTATAGCGGGAGGGCCAGATACGCAGTATTTT. This translates into CASIPIAGGPDTQYF. The chain combines TRBV28 with TRBJ2-3, with 11 nucleotides matching TRBD2. CDR3 size: 15 residues. Per the germline V gene, CDR1 is MDHEN and CDR2 is SYDVKM. The V and J ends lost 7 bases and 4 bases, in that order; junction bases with no gene match: 7. The full variable domain, completed using reference TRBV28 and TRBJ2-3, is DVKVTQSSRYLVKRTGEKVFLECVQDMDHENMFWYRQDPGLGLRLIYFSYDVKMKEKGDIPEGYSVSREKKERFSLILESASTNQTSMYLCASIPIAGGPDTQYFGPGTRLTVL.

The V gene is TRBV30, the J gene TRBJ2-3; D unclear. This CDR3 contains 13 residues. The V end lost 2 bases, the J end lost 1 base, and 7 bases lay between the germline ends. CDR1 is GTSNPN, CDR2 SVGIG, per germline (reference sequence). The CDR3: CAWSQRGTDTQYF. CDR3 bases: TGTGCCTGGAGTCAACGGGGCACAGATACGCAGTATTTT.

This clonotype was found many times. The V gene is TRBV11-3, the J gene TRBJ2-7; the D is unclear. This CDR3 has 14 amino acids. Trimming took off 4 bases at V and 2 bases at J, with 12 bases between the two ends. The germline CDR1 and CDR2 sequences are SGHNT and YENEEA. In DNA, the CDR3 is TGTGCCAGCAGCTCACGGACCAACCCCTACGAGCAGTACTTC. It encodes CASSSRTNPYEQYF.

This clonotype has only a few counts. V usage is TRBV20-1 and J usage is TRBJ2-2; D call uncertain. CDR1 and CDR2 (germline): DFQATT, SNEGSKA (reference sequence). The ends were cut back, 3 bases at V and 3 bases at J, with 14 bases in the middle. The CDR3 runs 15 residues. The DNA of the CDR3 is TGCAGTGCTAGTTCTGGACGCTTTGACACCGGGGAGCTGTTTTTT. It is translated as CSASSGRFDTGELFF.

For the CDR3, the DNA is TGTGCCAGCACTCGGGGGGCAGGGGGGAAGGATGGCTACACCTTC. Translated, it gives CASTRGAGGKDGYTF. The chain uses TRBV6-1 and TRBJ1-2; 7 bases align to TRBD1. Trimming at V came to 7 bases and at J to 6 bases, leaving 14 bases not matched to a gene. Germline CDR1 is MNHNS and CDR2 is SASEGT. The CDR3 is made up of 15 amino acids.

This clonotype was detected ten times or more. The J gene is TRBJ1-1, the V gene TRBV20-1, with D possibly being TRBD1 (5 bases). Trimming took 1 base from V and 0 from J, leaving 12 bases between them. CDR3 size: 15 residues. CDR1 and CDR2 from the germline V gene are DFQATT and SNEGSKA (reference sequence). Written as DNA, the CDR3 is TGCAGTGCTAGAGCGGGAGGGGAACTGAACACTGAAGCTTTCTTT. Translated: CSARAGGELNTEAFF.